Listed below are T cell receptor beta chains from one sample, sequenced in a study of T cells in localized non-small cell lung cancer. Libraries were prepared by immunoSEQ multiplex PCR; TCRdb keeps only in-frame clonotypes and omits some of them. The repertoire holds 55,000 or so clones, with around three quarters as singletons. Sequencing was performed on PBMCs, taken before any cancer treatment. All receptors derive from a woman between 35 and 70 years old with stage II lung adenocarcinoma. Both conserved end residues are part of each CDR3. Some rows have no size entry. The others give once, few or many, or a class for an expanded clone.

V gene,clone size,J gene,CDR3 protein
TRBV6-5,.,TRBJ1-2,CASSRDRVDGYTF
TRBV7-2,.,TRBJ1-3,CASSNQVSSGNTIYF
TRBV11-3,.,TRBJ2-7,CASSLNREHEQYF
TRBV4-3,.,TRBJ2-7,CASSHSATGERYEQYF
TRBV6-1,.,TRBJ2-7,CASSAKQGGGRDQYF
TRBV6-1,.,TRBJ1-4,CASSGGGAANEKLFF
TRBV10-3,few,TRBJ1-4,CAISEPSKGLFF
TRBV5-8,.,TRBJ1-1,CASSLVPGGTTEAFF
TRBV2,few,TRBJ1-5,CASGPRQPQHF
TRBV7-2,.,TRBJ1-1,CASSQGTGGSGTEAFF
TRBV7-7,.,TRBJ2-7,CASSPGGPQAGEQYF
TRBV7-2,.,TRBJ2-3,CASSLVGPSTDTQYF
TRBV6-5,.,TRBJ1-4,CASSYSTRPRGEKLFF
TRBV28,.,TRBJ2-7,CASSFGQANEQYF
TRBV19,.,TRBJ1-1,CASMETGGAEAFF
TRBV28,.,TRBJ1-5,CASSSPGQDSNQPQHF
TRBV6-5,.,TRBJ2-7,CASRGSSYEQYF
TRBV23-1,.,TRBJ2-1,CAPQGIFSNNEQFF
TRBV19,.,TRBJ2-5,CASSPGGVQETQYF
TRBV5-4,.,TRBJ2-5,CASSPGQGETQYF
TRBV6-6,.,TRBJ2-3,CASRETGTDTQYF
TRBV19,once,TRBJ2-1,CASNWGSSYNEQFF
TRBV7-9,.,TRBJ1-3,CASSLEGRVSGNTIYF
TRBV4-2,.,TRBJ2-4,CASSQDGLGQYF
TRBV7-9,.,TRBJ1-3,CASSLADTRNTIYF
TRBV6-6,.,TRBJ1-1,CASSYSISTEAFF
TRBV28,medium-sized,TRBJ2-7,CASNPNRYEQYF
TRBV14,.,TRBJ2-2,CASSQAWNTGELFF
TRBV6-1,.,TRBJ2-1,CASSEAWGGPYNEQFF
TRBV7-9,once,TRBJ2-3,CASSLGLAGVPSTDTQYF
TRBV5-6,.,TRBJ2-5,CASSLSRLQETQYF
TRBV29-1,.,TRBJ1-2,CSVPLGGYTF
TRBV6-6,.,TRBJ2-7,CASRGLRDYEQYF
TRBV30,few,TRBJ1-1,CAWSVPRLGSTEAFF
TRBV4-1,.,TRBJ2-1,CASSQATSGGGYNEQFF
TRBV7-2,few,TRBJ2-4,CASRDSFGKNIQYF
TRBV9,few,TRBJ1-1,CASSVQPSDTEAFF
TRBV6-4,.,TRBJ2-1,CASSDGEAEQFF
TRBV7-7,.,TRBJ2-2,CASSLTGNTGELFF
TRBV23-1,.,TRBJ1-3,CASSPGQPSLHSGNTIYF
TRBV9,.,TRBJ1-2,CASSAGTPSQYGYTF
TRBV7-2,.,TRBJ1-2,CASSSAIGYTF
TRBV7-2,.,TRBJ1-1,CASSLDVTEAFF
TRBV6-6,once,TRBJ1-1,CASSPPGHPAEAFF
TRBV15,.,TRBJ2-2,CATSSVLGVTGELFF
TRBV7-2,.,TRBJ2-2,CASSQTGGGNTGELFF
TRBV7-9,once,TRBJ1-1,CASSPSEARAFF
TRBV5-1,.,TRBJ1-1,CASSQNPGQEAFF
TRBV9,once,TRBJ2-7,CASSVLEGGEQYF
TRBV28,.,TRBJ1-2,CASKDSQGIVGYTF
TRBV30,.,TRBJ1-1,CAWKGNTEAFF
TRBV5-1,.,TRBJ1-1,CASSLPLRDTEAFF
TRBV19,.,TRBJ2-7,CASSMADRPSDEQYF
TRBV7-8,.,TRBJ1-1,CASSVQGASEAFF
TRBV6-1,.,TRBJ1-1,CASSLEASEAFF
TRBV27,.,TRBJ1-2,CASSLSSGRDGYTF
TRBV19,.,TRBJ1-5,CASRGRVWGNQPQHF
TRBV5-1,.,TRBJ2-1,CASSFSGGDEQFF